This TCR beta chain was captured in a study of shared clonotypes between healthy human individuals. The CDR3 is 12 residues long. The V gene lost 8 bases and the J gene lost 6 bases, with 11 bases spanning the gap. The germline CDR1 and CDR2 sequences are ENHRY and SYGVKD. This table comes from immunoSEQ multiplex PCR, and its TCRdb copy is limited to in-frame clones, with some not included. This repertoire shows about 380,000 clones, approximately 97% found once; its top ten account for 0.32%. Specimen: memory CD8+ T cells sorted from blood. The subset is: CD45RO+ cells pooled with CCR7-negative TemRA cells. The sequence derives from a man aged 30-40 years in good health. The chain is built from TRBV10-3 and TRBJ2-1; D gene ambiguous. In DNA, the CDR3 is TGTGCCATCGGGCTTAATACCAATGAGCAGTTCTTC. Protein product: CAIGLNTNEQFF.